Listed here is a single T cell receptor (beta chain). Its antigen is not known. Here immunoSEQ multiplex PCR was the method, and the copy in TCRdb shows in-frame clones only, minus some. This table holds approximately 20,000 clones, roughly nine tenths found once. Germline V lookup: CDR1 KGHSH, CDR2 LQKENI. The CDR3 runs 14 residues. V lost 2 bases to trimming and J lost 5 bases, with 13 bases between them. The record originates from a study of monozygotic twins with cystic fibrosis. General study points: Age, concordance and disease severity did not associate with shared CDR3 numbers. J usage was most co-twin-similar in 8 of 16 pairs, V in 13.

The clonotype was recovered from a girl aged 2-15 years with cystic fibrosis. The sample taken for sequencing was blood. The chain couples TRBV18 to TRBJ2-7, with D perhaps assigned TRBD1 or TRBD2 (5 bases each). CDR3: CASSPRGTVHEQYF. The CDR3 nucleotides are TGTGCCAGCTCACCAAGAGGGACGGTCCACGAGCAGTACTTC.